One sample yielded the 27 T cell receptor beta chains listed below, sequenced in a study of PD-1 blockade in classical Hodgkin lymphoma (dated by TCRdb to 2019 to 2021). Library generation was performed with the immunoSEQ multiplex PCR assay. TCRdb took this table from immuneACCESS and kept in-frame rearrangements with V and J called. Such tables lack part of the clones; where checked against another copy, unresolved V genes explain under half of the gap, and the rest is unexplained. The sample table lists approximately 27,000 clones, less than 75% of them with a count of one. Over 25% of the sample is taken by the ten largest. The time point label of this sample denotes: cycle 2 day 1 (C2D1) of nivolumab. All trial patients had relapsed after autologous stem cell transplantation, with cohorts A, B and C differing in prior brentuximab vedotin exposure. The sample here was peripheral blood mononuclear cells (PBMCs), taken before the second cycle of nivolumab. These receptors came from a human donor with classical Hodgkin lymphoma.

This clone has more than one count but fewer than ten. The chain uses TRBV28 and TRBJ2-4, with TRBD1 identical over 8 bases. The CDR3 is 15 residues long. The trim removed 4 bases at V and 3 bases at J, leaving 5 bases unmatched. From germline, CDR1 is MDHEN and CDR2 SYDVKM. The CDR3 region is CASSSPDRVKNIQYF. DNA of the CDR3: TGTGCCAGCAGTTCCCCGGACAGGGTCAAAAACATTCAGTACTTC. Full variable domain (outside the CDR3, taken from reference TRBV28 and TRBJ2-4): DVKVTQSSRYLVKRTGEKVFLECVQDMDHENMFWYRQDPGLGLRLIYFSYDVKMKEKGDIPEGYSVSREKKERFSLILESASTNQTSMYLCASSSPDRVKNIQYFGAGTRLSVL.

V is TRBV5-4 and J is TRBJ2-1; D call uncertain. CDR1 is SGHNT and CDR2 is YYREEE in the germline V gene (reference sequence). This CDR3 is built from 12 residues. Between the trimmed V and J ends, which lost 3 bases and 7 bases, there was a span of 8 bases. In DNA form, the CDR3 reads TGTGCCAGCAGCTCCCCTAAGAATGAGCAGTTCTTC. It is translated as CASSSPKNEQFF.

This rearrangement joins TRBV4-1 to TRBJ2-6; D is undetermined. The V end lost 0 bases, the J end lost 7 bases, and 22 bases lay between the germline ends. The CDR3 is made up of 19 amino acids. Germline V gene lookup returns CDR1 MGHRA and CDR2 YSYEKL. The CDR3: CASSQDRGVRLISANVLTF. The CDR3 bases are TGCGCCAGCAGCCAAGACCGCGGAGTGCGGCTCATCTCTGCCAACGTCCTGACTTTC.

The CDR3, as DNA: TGTGGCTCGGGGACTTTAAAAAGTCGGTACAATCAGCCCCAGCATTTT. Amino acids: CGSGTLKSRYNQPQHF. The V gene is TRBV28, the J gene TRBJ1-5; D might be TRBD1 (5 bases). The germline V gene encodes CDR1 MDHEN and CDR2 SYDVKM. The CDR3 consists of 16 residues.

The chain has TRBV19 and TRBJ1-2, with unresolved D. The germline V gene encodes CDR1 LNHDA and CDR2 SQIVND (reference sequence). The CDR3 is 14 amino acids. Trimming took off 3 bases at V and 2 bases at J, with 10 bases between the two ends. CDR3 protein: CASSILGGNYGYTF. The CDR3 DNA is TGTGCCAGTAGTATCTTAGGTGGCAACTATGGCTACACCTTC.

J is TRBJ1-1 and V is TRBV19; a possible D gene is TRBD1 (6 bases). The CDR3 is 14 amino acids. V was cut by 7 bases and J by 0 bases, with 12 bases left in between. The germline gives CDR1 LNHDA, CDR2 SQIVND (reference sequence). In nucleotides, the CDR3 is TGTGCCAGTAAACTAGGGGGGTTGAACACTGAAGCTTTCTTT. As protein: CASKLGGLNTEAFF.

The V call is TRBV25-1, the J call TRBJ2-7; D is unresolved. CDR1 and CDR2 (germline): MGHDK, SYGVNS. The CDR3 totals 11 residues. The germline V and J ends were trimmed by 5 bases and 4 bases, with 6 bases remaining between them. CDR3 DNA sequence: TGTGCCAGCAGTTCTCCTTACGAGCAGTACTTC. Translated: CASSSPYEQYF.

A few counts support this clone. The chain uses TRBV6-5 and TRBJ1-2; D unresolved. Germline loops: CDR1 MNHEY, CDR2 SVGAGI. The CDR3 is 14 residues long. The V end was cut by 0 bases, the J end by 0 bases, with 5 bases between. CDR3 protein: CASSYSRANYGYTF. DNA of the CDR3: TGTGCCAGCAGTTACTCAAGGGCTAACTATGGCTACACCTTC.

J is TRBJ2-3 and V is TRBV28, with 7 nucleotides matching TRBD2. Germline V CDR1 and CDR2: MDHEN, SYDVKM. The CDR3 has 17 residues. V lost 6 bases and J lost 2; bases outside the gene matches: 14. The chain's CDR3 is CASSWDYQQRATDTQYF. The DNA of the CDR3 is TGTGCCAGCAGCTGGGACTACCAACAAAGAGCCACAGATACGCAGTATTTT. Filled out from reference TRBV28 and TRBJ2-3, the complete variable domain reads DVKVTQSSRYLVKRTGEKVFLECVQDMDHENMFWYRQDPGLGLRLIYFSYDVKMKEKGDIPEGYSVSREKKERFSLILESASTNQTSMYLCASSWDYQQRATDTQYFGPGTRLTVL.

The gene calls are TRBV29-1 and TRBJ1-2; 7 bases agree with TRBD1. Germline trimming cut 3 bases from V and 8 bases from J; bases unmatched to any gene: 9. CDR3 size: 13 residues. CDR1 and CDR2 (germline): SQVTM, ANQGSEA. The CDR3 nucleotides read TGCAGCGTTGACGAACAGGGGTTATACGGCTACACCTTC. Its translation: CSVDEQGLYGYTF.

The CDR3 protein is CASSAVNSYNEQFF. In DNA form, the CDR3 reads TGTGCCAGCAGCGCTGTGAATTCCTACAATGAGCAGTTCTTC. V gene TRBV9 combines with J gene TRBJ2-1; the D is unclear. Germline V gene lookup returns CDR1 SGDLS and CDR2 YYNGEE. The CDR3 runs to 14 residues. V was cut by 3 bases and J by 1 base, with 8 bases left in between.

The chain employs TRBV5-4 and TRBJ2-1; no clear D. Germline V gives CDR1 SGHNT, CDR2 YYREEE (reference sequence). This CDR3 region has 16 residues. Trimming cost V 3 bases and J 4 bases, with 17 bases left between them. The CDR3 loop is CASSSSAQSSYNEQFF. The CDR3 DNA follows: TGTGCCAGCAGCTCATCGGCACAGTCTTCTTACAATGAGCAGTTCTTC.

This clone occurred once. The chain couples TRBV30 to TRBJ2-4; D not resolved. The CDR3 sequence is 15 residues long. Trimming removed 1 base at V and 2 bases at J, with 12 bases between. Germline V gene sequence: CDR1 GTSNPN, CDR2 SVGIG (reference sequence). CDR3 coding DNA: TGTGCCTGGAGTGCTCCCTCCCCCTCCAAAAACATTCAGTACTTC. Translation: CAWSAPSPSKNIQYF.

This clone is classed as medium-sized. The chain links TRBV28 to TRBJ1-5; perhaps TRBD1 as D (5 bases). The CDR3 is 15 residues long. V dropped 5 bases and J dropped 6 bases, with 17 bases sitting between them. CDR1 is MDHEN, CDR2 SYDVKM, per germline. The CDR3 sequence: CASSGRHGGGQPQHF. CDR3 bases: TGTGCCAGCAGTGGGCGGCACGGGGGAGGTCAGCCCCAGCATTTT.

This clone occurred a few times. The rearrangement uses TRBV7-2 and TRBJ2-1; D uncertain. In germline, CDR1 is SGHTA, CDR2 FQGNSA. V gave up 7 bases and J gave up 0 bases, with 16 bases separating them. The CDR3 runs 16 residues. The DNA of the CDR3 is TGTGCCAGCACCACCTCGGCCACCCGCTCCTACAATGAGCAGTTCTTC. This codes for CASTTSATRSYNEQFF.

CDR3 bases: TGCGCCAGCAGCCAAGATCGGAGCTCTGGAAACACCATATATTTT. This gives the protein CASSQDRSSGNTIYF. This sequence joins TRBV4-3 and TRBJ1-3; D is ambiguous. Germline loops: CDR1 LGHNA, CDR2 YSLEER. Trimming took 0 bases from V and 0 from J, leaving 6 bases between them. CDR3 length equals 15 residues.

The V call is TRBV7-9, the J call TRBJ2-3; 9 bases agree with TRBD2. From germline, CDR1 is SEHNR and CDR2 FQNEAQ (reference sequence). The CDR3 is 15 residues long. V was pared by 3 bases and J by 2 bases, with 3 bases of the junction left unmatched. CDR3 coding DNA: TGTGCCAGCAGCTTGACTAGCGGAATCACAGATACGCAGTATTTT. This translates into CASSLTSGITDTQYF.

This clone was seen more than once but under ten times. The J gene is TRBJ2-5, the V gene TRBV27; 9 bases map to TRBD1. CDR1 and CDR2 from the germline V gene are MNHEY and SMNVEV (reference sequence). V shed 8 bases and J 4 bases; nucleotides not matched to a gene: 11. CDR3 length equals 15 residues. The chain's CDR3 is CASGEKTGGRETQYF. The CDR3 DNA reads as TGTGCCAGCGGGGAAAAAACAGGGGGCCGAGAGACCCAGTACTTC.

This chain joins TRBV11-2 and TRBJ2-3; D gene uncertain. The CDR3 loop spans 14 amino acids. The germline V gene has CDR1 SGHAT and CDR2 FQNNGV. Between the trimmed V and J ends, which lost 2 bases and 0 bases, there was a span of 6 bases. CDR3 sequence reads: CASSLKTSTDTQYF. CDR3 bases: TGTGCCAGCAGCTTAAAGACTAGCACAGATACGCAGTATTTT. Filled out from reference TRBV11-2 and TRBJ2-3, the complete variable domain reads EAGVAQSPRYKIIEKRQSVAFWCNPISGHATLYWYQQILGQGPKLLIQFQNNGVVDDSQLPKDRFSAERLKGVDSTLKIQPAKLEDSAVYLCASSLKTSTDTQYFGPGTRLTVL.

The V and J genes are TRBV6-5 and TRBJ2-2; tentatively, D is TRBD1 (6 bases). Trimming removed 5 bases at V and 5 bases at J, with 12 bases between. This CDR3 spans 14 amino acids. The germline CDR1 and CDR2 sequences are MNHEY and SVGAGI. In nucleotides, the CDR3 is TGTGCCAGCAGTGCCCAACAGGGAACCGGGGAGCTGTTTTTT. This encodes CASSAQQGTGELFF.

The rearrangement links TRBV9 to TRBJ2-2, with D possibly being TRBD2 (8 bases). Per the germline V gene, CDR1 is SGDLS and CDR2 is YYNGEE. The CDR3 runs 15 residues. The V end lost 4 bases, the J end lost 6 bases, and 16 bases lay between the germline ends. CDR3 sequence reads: CASSPHSGTAGELFF. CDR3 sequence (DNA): TGTGCCAGCAGCCCCCATAGCGGGACAGCCGGGGAGCTGTTTTTT.

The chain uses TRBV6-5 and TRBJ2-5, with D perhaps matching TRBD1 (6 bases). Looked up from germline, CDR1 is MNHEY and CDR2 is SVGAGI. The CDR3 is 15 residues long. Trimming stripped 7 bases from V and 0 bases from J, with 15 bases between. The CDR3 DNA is TGTGCCAGCACTTCGGGAACAGGGTACCAAGAGACCCAGTACTTC. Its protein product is CASTSGTGYQETQYF.

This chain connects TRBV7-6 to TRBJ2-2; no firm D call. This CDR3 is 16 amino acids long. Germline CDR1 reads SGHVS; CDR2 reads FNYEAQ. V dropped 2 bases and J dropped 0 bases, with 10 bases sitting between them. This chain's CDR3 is CASSLSGAPNTGELFF. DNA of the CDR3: TGTGCCAGCAGCTTATCAGGAGCCCCGAACACCGGGGAGCTGTTTTTT.

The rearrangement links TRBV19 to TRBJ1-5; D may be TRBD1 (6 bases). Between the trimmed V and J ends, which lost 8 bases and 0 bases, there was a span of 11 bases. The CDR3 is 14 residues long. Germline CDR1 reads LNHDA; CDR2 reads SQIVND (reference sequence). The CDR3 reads CASLKQGSNQPQHF. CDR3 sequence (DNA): TGTGCCAGTCTTAAACAGGGTAGCAATCAGCCCCAGCATTTT.

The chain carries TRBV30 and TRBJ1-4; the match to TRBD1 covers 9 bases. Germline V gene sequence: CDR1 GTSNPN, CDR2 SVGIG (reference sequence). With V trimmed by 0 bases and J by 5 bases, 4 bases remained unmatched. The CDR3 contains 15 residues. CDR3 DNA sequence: TGTGCCTGGAGTGTGCCCGGGACAGGGAATGAAAAACTGTTTTTT. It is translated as CAWSVPGTGNEKLFF.

CDR3 in amino acids: CASSPGAELLGYTF. CDR3 bases: TGTGCCAGCTCCCCAGGGGCAGAGCTGCTTGGCTACACCTTC. The rearrangement links TRBV18 to TRBJ1-2, with D possibly matching TRBD1 (6 bases). The germline CDR1 and CDR2 sequences are KGHSH and LQKENI. Trimming shortened V by 6 bases and J by 7 bases, and 18 bases separated the two germline ends. The CDR3 is made up of 14 amino acids.

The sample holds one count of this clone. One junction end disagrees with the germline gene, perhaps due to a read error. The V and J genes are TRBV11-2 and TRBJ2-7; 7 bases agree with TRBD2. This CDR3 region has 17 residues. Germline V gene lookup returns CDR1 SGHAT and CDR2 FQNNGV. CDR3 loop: CASSQDGAGALSYEQYF. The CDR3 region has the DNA TGCGCCAGCAGCCAAGACGGTGCGGGAGCCTTGTCCTACGAGCAGTACTTC.